Listed here are 31 T cell receptor beta chains from one sample, sequenced in a study of PD-1 blockade in classical Hodgkin lymphoma. Every single patient, without exception, relapsed after autologous stem cell transplantation, and brentuximab vedotin exposure varied. The repertoire was sequenced with immunoSEQ multiplex PCR; TCRdb's copy has only in-frame clones and lacks some. Seen here are some 23,000 clones, roughly two thirds observed once, and the top ten hold approximately 3.4%. The sequenced sample was peripheral blood mononuclear cells (PBMCs), obtained at baseline. These receptor sequences come from a human donor with classical Hodgkin lymphoma.

This clone appeared a single time. This chain uses TRBV28 with TRBJ2-7, with 7 positions matching TRBD1. The V and J ends lost 5 bases and 3 bases, in that order; junction bases with no gene match: 10. Germline CDR1 is MDHEN and CDR2 is SYDVKM. The CDR3 contains 15 residues. The CDR3, as DNA: TGTGCCAGCAGTCCAAATCCGGGACAGATCTACGAGCAGTACTTC. Residues: CASSPNPGQIYEQYF.

This clone has a handful of counts. The genes are TRBV6-5 and TRBJ2-1; TRBD2 aligns across 8 bases. Germline V CDR1 and CDR2: MNHEY, SVGAGI. The V gene end was trimmed by 6 bases and the J gene end by 9 bases; junction bases not matched to a gene: 13. The CDR3 runs 15 residues. CDR3 protein: CASSLTGTSLSEQFF. CDR3 sequence (DNA): TGTGCCAGCAGCCTCACCGGGACTAGTCTGAGTGAGCAGTTCTTC.

This chain connects TRBV5-4 to TRBJ2-7, with D possibly called TRBD1 or TRBD2 (5 bases each). Germline V gene sequence: CDR1 SGHNT, CDR2 YYREEE (reference sequence). The CDR3 sequence is 13 residues long. Trimming cost V 3 bases and J 2 bases, with 9 bases left between them. CDR3 coding DNA: TGTGCCAGCAGCTCCGGGGCCGCCTACGAGCAGTACTTC. This gives the protein CASSSGAAYEQYF.

This sequence joins TRBV4-1 and TRBJ1-6; 7 bases align to TRBD1. CDR3 size: 15 residues. Germline CDR1 is MGHRA and CDR2 is YSYEKL. V gave up 0 bases and J gave up 10 bases; unmatched junction bases: 6. CDR3 amino acids: CASSQDVSGGSPLHF. Here the CDR3 DNA reads TGCGCCAGCAGCCAAGATGTATCAGGGGGGTCACCCCTCCACTTT.

V usage is TRBV7-8 and J usage is TRBJ1-4; 11 bases align to TRBD1. Germline lookup yields CDR1 SGHVS and CDR2 FQNEAQ. After removal of 5 bases from V and 0 bases from J, the junction contained 5 bases not matched to a gene. CDR3 length: 17 amino acids. This chain's CDR3 is CASSQGQGAATNEKLFF. The CDR3 DNA is TGTGCCAGCAGCCAAGGACAGGGGGCTGCAACTAATGAAAAACTGTTTTTT.

This chain uses TRBV7-3 with TRBJ2-7; unclear D gene. The length of the CDR3 is 13 residues. CDR1 and CDR2 (germline): SGHTA, FQGTGA. The ends were cut back, 2 bases at V and 3 bases at J, with 8 bases in the middle. The DNA of the CDR3 is TGTGCCAGCAGCTTAGACCCAGGCTACGAGCAGTACTTC. Encoded protein: CASSLDPGYEQYF.

CDR3 DNA sequence: TGTGCCAGCAGCCCCCGACAGGGAACCTACGAGCAGTACTTC. Translating it yields CASSPRQGTYEQYF. The rearrangement uses TRBV13 and TRBJ2-7, with 7 bases identical to TRBD1. CDR3 length: 14 amino acids. V trimming: 5 bases; J trimming: 2 bases; junction bases outside the gene matches: 6. Germline V lookup: CDR1 PRHDT, CDR2 FYEKMQ (reference sequence).

The sample holds a few counts of this clone. V usage is TRBV11-2 and J usage is TRBJ2-3; the D is unclear. Germline CDR1 and CDR2: SGHAT and FQNNGV. V shed 3 bases and J shed 2 bases, with 0 bases lying between them. CDR3 length: 11 residues. The CDR3 region has the DNA TGTGCCAGCAGCTTCACAGATACGCAGTATTTT. Its protein product is CASSFTDTQYF. The full variable domain, in which reference TRBV11-2 and TRBJ2-3 provide the parts outside the CDR3, is EAGVAQSPRYKIIEKRQSVAFWCNPISGHATLYWYQQILGQGPKLLIQFQNNGVVDDSQLPKDRFSAERLKGVDSTLKIQPAKLEDSAVYLCASSFTDTQYFGPGTRLTVL.

The chain combines TRBV7-9 with TRBJ2-3, with 7 bases matching TRBD2. The CDR3 has 16 residues. The germline gives CDR1 SEHNR, CDR2 FQNEAQ (reference sequence). Trimming cost V 1 base and J 0 bases; bases outside gene matches: 4. The CDR3 DNA is TGTGCCAGCAGCTTAGTGGGAGGGATGAGCACAGATACGCAGTATTTT. Protein: CASSLVGGMSTDTQYF.

The rearrangement uses TRBV19 and TRBJ1-1; a possible D gene is TRBD1 (6 bases). This CDR3 has 15 residues. The ends were cut back, 9 bases at V and 3 bases at J, with 20 bases in the middle. In germline, CDR1 is LNHDA, CDR2 SQIVND (reference sequence). The CDR3 region has the DNA TGTGCCAGCCTGACGCAAAGGGCAGGGGACACTGAAGCTTTCTTT. This codes for CASLTQRAGDTEAFF.

This clone was seen a few times. The chain links TRBV6-6 to TRBJ1-6; D is perhaps TRBD1 (5 bases). Between the trimmed V and J ends, which lost 6 bases and 4 bases, there was a span of 10 bases. This CDR3 spans 14 amino acids. Germline CDR1 reads MNHNY; CDR2 reads SVGAGI (reference sequence). CDR3 sequence reads: CASRPGVYNSPLHF. CDR3 nucleotides: TGTGCCAGCAGACCGGGGGTGTATAATTCACCCCTCCACTTT.

This clone came up a few times. The chain has TRBV4-3 and TRBJ2-5; TRBD2 agrees at 8 bases. Germline loops: CDR1 LGHNA, CDR2 YSLEER. V shed 0 bases, J shed 2 bases, and the junction held 8 bases outside the gene matches. The CDR3 totals 17 residues. CDR3 region: CASSQDSGGGKQETQYF. The CDR3 bases are TGCGCCAGCAGCCAAGATTCCGGGGGGGGGAAACAAGAGACCCAGTACTTC.

This rearrangement joins TRBV4-1 to TRBJ2-5, with a possible D match to TRBD2 (5 bases). This CDR3 is 13 amino acids long. Trimming stripped 3 bases from V and 7 bases from J, with 12 bases between. Germline-derived CDR1 and CDR2 are MGHRA and YSYEKL. The CDR3 region has the DNA TGCGCCAGCAGCCATCCTGTTGAGGGGACCCAGTACTTC. Its translation is CASSHPVEGTQYF.

This clone was seen only a few times. Germline and junction disagree at one end, which may indicate a read error. The CDR3 DNA reads as TGTGCCAGCAATTTAGCGGGGACAGCGAATGAAAAACTGTTTTTT. Protein: CASNLAGTANEKLFF. The V and J genes are TRBV28 and TRBJ1-4; 7 bases align to TRBD1. This CDR3 spans 15 amino acids. Germline lookup yields CDR1 MDHEN and CDR2 SYDVKM.

The rearrangement uses TRBV30 and TRBJ1-2; D might be TRBD1 (6 bases). The CDR3 contains 13 residues. Trimming took off 8 bases at V and 1 base at J, with 14 bases between the two ends. Germline loops: CDR1 GTSNPN, CDR2 SVGIG (reference sequence). The CDR3 DNA is TGTGCCCACCGATTACAGGGTAACTATGGCTACACCTTC. Protein product: CAHRLQGNYGYTF. The variable domain in full, completed from reference TRBV30 and TRBJ1-2, reads SQTIHQWPATLVQPVGSPLSLECTVEGTSNPNLYWYRQAAGRGLQLLFYSVGIGQISSEVPQNLSASRPQDRQFILSSKKLLLSDSGFYLCAHRLQGNYGYTFGSGTRLTVV.

The chain's CDR3 is CASSPSLGGARSYNEQFF. The CDR3 nucleotides read TGTGCCAGCTCACCGAGCCTCGGGGGGGCGCGGTCCTACAATGAGCAGTTCTTC. This chain uses TRBV18 with TRBJ2-1; TRBD2 aligns across 8 bases. CDR1 is KGHSH, CDR2 LQKENI, per germline. The trim removed 3 bases at V and 1 base at J, leaving 11 bases unmatched. CDR3 length equals 18 residues.

Of note for this clone: Possible read error: a much larger clone is one base away. The chain recombines TRBV19 with TRBJ1-2; the D is unclear. This CDR3 comprises 12 residues. Germline V lookup: CDR1 LNHDA, CDR2 SQIVND (reference sequence). Between the trimmed V and J ends, which lost 5 bases and 4 bases, there was a span of 8 bases. CDR3 coding DNA: TGTGCCAGTAGTGCCTCCCGCTATGGCTACACCTTC. This sequence encodes CASSASRYGYTF. Supplemented by reference TRBV19 and TRBJ1-2, the full variable domain reads DGGITQSPKYLFRKEGQNVTLSCEQNLNHDAMYWYRQDPGQGLRLIYYSQIVNDFQKGDIAEGYSVSREKKESFPLTVTSAQKNPTAFYLCASSASRYGYTFGSGTRLTVV.

This clone was counted only a few times. The J gene is TRBJ1-5, the V gene TRBV4-2; no definite D call. V lost 0 bases to trimming and J lost 5 bases, with 8 bases between them. Looked up from germline, CDR1 is LGHNA and CDR2 is YNFKEQ. The CDR3 sequence is 14 residues long. CDR3 region: CASSQEPWDQPQHF. CDR3 in DNA: TGTGCCAGCAGCCAAGAACCATGGGATCAGCCCCAGCATTTT.

In its sample, this clone is large. The gene calls are TRBV5-6 and TRBJ1-6, with unresolved D. Per the germline V gene, CDR1 is SGHDT and CDR2 is YYEEEE. The length of the CDR3 is 11 residues. V was trimmed by 0 bases and J by 16 bases, leaving 8 bases between them. CDR3 sequence (DNA): TGTGCCAGCAGCTTGGATGAGATTCTCCACTTT. Its translation: CASSLDEILHF.

The chain carries TRBV7-8 and TRBJ1-4; D might be TRBD1 (5 bases). Germline V gene sequence: CDR1 SGHVS, CDR2 FQNEAQ. The CDR3 contains 15 residues. V dropped 2 bases and J dropped 7 bases, with 14 bases sitting between them. The CDR3 bases are TGTGCCAGCAGCTTATTCAGGGCAGCGTCTGAAAAACTGTTTTTT. This translates into CASSLFRAASEKLFF.

This clone was seen a few times. The rearrangement links TRBV28 to TRBJ2-7, with 9 bases identical to TRBD1. V dropped 5 bases and J dropped 5; count of bases not matched to a gene: 7. The CDR3 runs 14 residues. Germline V gene sequence: CDR1 MDHEN, CDR2 SYDVKM. The CDR3 spells CASSTRQGVHEQYF. As DNA, the CDR3 is TGTGCCAGCAGTACCCGACAGGGGGTACACGAGCAGTACTTC.

V gene TRBV30 combines with J gene TRBJ2-3; the match to TRBD2 covers 14 bases. Germline V gene lookup returns CDR1 GTSNPN and CDR2 SVGIG (reference sequence). The CDR3 has 17 amino acids. V shed 3 bases, J shed 1 base, and the junction held 6 bases outside the gene matches. The CDR3 sequence: CAWRRLAGGQGTDTQYF. The CDR3 DNA follows: TGTGCCTGGAGACGACTAGCGGGGGGGCAGGGCACAGATACGCAGTATTTT.

This chain connects TRBV18 to TRBJ2-2; perhaps TRBD2 as D (5 bases). There are 15 residues in the CDR3. The germline CDR1 and CDR2 sequences are KGHSH and LQKENI. The V end was cut by 8 bases, the J end by 2 bases, with 15 bases between. The CDR3 region is CASPRVVRNTGELFF. In nucleotides, the CDR3 is TGTGCCAGCCCGAGGGTGGTTAGAAACACCGGGGAGCTGTTTTTT.

This chain uses TRBV28 with TRBJ1-2; 8 bases map to TRBD1. The CDR3 runs to 16 residues. Germline values: CDR1 MDHEN, CDR2 SYDVKM. V gave up 2 bases and J gave up 8 bases; unmatched junction bases: 13. This CDR3 reads CASSLTLAGGEEGYTF. The CDR3 nucleotides read TGTGCCAGCAGTTTAACCCTCGCAGGGGGCGAAGAGGGCTACACCTTC.

The chain employs TRBV6-1 and TRBJ2-1; no reliable D call. Trimming took 3 bases from V and 0 from J, leaving 9 bases between them. This CDR3 comprises 15 residues. Per germline, CDR1 MNHNS and CDR2 SASEGT. The CDR3 coding sequence is TGTGCCAGCAGTGATCATCAGAGCTCCTACAATGAGCAGTTCTTC. Amino acid sequence: CASSDHQSSYNEQFF.

V gene TRBV6-5 combines with J gene TRBJ1-4; 10 bases agree with TRBD1. Trimming at V came to 2 bases and at J to 6 bases, leaving 3 bases not matched to a gene. Germline-derived CDR1 and CDR2 are MNHEY and SVGAGI. The CDR3 totals 15 residues. The CDR3 DNA sequence: TGTGCCAGCAGTTACCGAGGGACAGGGGATGAAAAACTGTTTTTT. This sequence encodes CASSYRGTGDEKLFF.

This rearrangement joins TRBV18 to TRBJ2-7; possibly TRBD2 for D (5 bases). V gave up 3 bases and J gave up 6 bases, with 15 bases separating them. The CDR3 loop spans 14 amino acids. Germline CDR1 and CDR2: KGHSH and LQKENI. The CDR3 region is CASSPSGKDGEQYF. The CDR3 nucleotides read TGTGCCAGCTCACCTTCGGGGAAGGACGGCGAGCAGTACTTC.

V is TRBV9 and J is TRBJ2-2; D is undetermined. Germline values: CDR1 SGDLS, CDR2 YYNGEE. This CDR3 is built from 12 residues. V was cut by 0 bases and J by 6 bases, with 3 bases left in between. The CDR3 bases are TGTGCCAGCAGCGTAGGGTCCGGGGAGCTGTTTTTT. Protein: CASSVGSGELFF.

The chain uses TRBV5-4 and TRBJ2-5, with 8 bases lining up with TRBD1. The V gene end was trimmed by 4 bases and the J gene end by 5 bases; junction bases not matched to a gene: 10. Germline V CDR1 and CDR2: SGHNT, YYREEE (reference sequence). The CDR3 runs 15 residues. The CDR3 is CASSLTGGTPETQYF. The DNA of the CDR3 is TGTGCCAGCAGCCTCACAGGGGGAACTCCGGAGACCCAGTACTTC.

The chain combines TRBV19 with TRBJ2-7; D possibly matches TRBD1 or TRBD2 (5 bases each). This CDR3 has 14 residues. CDR1 and CDR2 (germline): LNHDA, SQIVND (reference sequence). V was trimmed by 3 bases and J by 0 bases, leaving 9 bases between them. The CDR3 DNA follows: TGTGCCAGTAGTATTGGGGACGGCTCCTACGAGCAGTACTTC. It codes for CASSIGDGSYEQYF. Full variable domain (rest looked up from reference TRBV19 and TRBJ2-7): DGGITQSPKYLFRKEGQNVTLSCEQNLNHDAMYWYRQDPGQGLRLIYYSQIVNDFQKGDIAEGYSVSREKKESFPLTVTSAQKNPTAFYLCASSIGDGSYEQYFGPGTRLTVT.

Comments on this clone: Compared with germline, one end of the junction differs, possibly owing to a read error. This rearrangement joins TRBV30 to TRBJ2-7, with D perhaps TRBD1 (6 bases). Germline CDR1 reads GTSNPN; CDR2 reads SVGIG (reference sequence). The CDR3 is 13 amino acids. The DNA for the CDR3 is TGTGCCTGGAGTGTAGGGGAACAGGGAGTCCGTGGCTTC. Translated: CAWSVGEQGVRGF.